These 27 T cell receptor beta chains were all obtained from the same sample, sequenced in a study of human T cells and chemical hapten exposure. As to time point: pre-sensitization, week 0. Treatment in this sample: therapeutic diphenylcyclopropenone sensitization with weekly scalp DPC. TCRdb recomputed calls from the RACE reads with MiXCR, one row per CDR3 protein. The table records fewer than 60,000 distinct CDR3 sequences, 11% of them present only once. This sample comprised whole blood, obtained in connection with sensitization to the hapten diphenylcyclopropenone (DPC). Receptors originate from a middle-aged woman with alopecia areata. Some clones in this sample may be carry-over from other donors' samples.

This clonotype was seen a few times. V usage is TRBV7-2 and J usage is TRBJ1-2; TRBD1 aligns across 7 bases. Germline V gene sequence: CDR1 SGHTA, CDR2 FQGNSA. J was trimmed by 6 bases and V by 1 base; bases with no gene match: 2. The CDR3 has 13 residues. The CDR3 DNA follows: TGTGCCAGCAGCTTAGAACAGGGGCATGGCTACACCTTC. This gives the protein CASSLEQGHGYTF.

This rearrangement joins TRBV10-3 to TRBJ2-5; tentative D call: TRBD1 (5 bases). CDR1 and CDR2 (germline): ENHRY, SYGVKD. V was pared by 7 bases and J by 5 bases, with 11 bases between. The CDR3 is 12 amino acids. The CDR3 sequence is CAITRTTETQYF. The CDR3 nucleotides read TGTGCCATCACCCGGACAACGGAGACCCAGTACTTC.

The sample holds many counts of this clonotype. The CDR3 loop is CATSGQVNTGELFF. The CDR3 nucleotides read TGCGCCACTTCGGGACAGGTGAACACCGGGGAGCTGTTTTTT. The chain has TRBV5-1 and TRBJ2-2, with 8 bases identical to TRBD1. Germline V gene sequence: CDR1 SGHRS, CDR2 YFSETQ. The CDR3 has 14 amino acids. J lost 1 base, V lost 9 bases, and 5 bases had no gene match.

This clonotype was counted many times. The V call is TRBV6-2 or TRBV6-3, the J call TRBJ1-1, with a tentative D call TRBD1 (5 bases). Trimming removed 6 bases at V and 1 base at J, with 15 bases between. This CDR3 is 15 amino acids long. Looked up from germline, CDR1 is MNHEY and CDR2 is SVGEGT. DNA for the CDR3: TGTGCCAGCAGCCACCCCCGGCAGGGGAACACTGAAGCTTTCTTT. As protein: CASSHPRQGNTEAFF.

This clonotype has a count of ten or more. The rearrangement uses TRBV7-3 and TRBJ2-7; 7 nucleotides line up with TRBD1. J lost 2 bases, V lost 0 bases, and 1 base had no gene match. Germline V gene sequence: CDR1 SGHTA, CDR2 FQGTGA. CDR3 length: 14 residues. The CDR3 DNA reads TGTGCCAGCAGCTTAACGACAGGGACCTACGAGCAGTACTTC. This gives the protein CASSLTTGTYEQYF. The complete variable domain, with remaining parts taken from reference TRBV7-3 and TRBJ2-7, reads GAGVSQTPSNKVTEKGKYVELRCDPISGHTALYWYRQSLGQGPEFLIYFQGTGAADDSGLPNDRFFAVRPEGSVSTLKIQRTERGDSAVYLCASSLTTGTYEQYFGPGTRLTVT.

This clonotype has ten or more counts. The CDR3 reads CASSHGGMPSDTQYF. CDR3 coding DNA: TGTGCCAGCAGCCACGGCGGCATGCCGTCAGATACGCAGTATTTT. V is TRBV11-3 and J is TRBJ2-3; D ambiguous. Germline CDR1 SGHNT, CDR2 YENEEA. Trimming took 5 bases from V and 4 from J, leaving 16 bases between them. This CDR3 comprises 15 residues. The full variable domain, with the rest looked up from reference TRBV11-3 and TRBJ2-3, is EAGVVQSPRYKIIEKKQPVAFWCNPISGHNTLYWYLQNLGQGPELLIRYENEEAVDDSQLPKDRFSAERLKGVDSTLKIQPAELGDSAVYLCASSHGGMPSDTQYFGPGTRLTVL.

In its sample, this clonotype was seen a few times. The gene calls are TRBV7-2 and TRBJ1-1; 7 bases fit TRBD1. In germline, CDR1 is SGHTA, CDR2 FQGNSA. Trimming cost V 4 bases and J 4 bases; bases outside gene matches: 3. The CDR3 has 13 residues. CDR3 bases: TGTGCCAGCAGCTCAGGGGGAGTCACTGAAGCTTTCTTT. This encodes CASSSGGVTEAFF.

This clonotype occurred a few times. V usage is TRBV18 and J usage is TRBJ2-5; D ambiguous. V shed 1 base and J shed 2 bases, with 11 bases lying between them. Germline CDR1 is KGHSH and CDR2 is LQKENI. The CDR3 runs to 15 residues. The CDR3 DNA follows: TGTGCCAGCTCACCACTCCCCCCCAGGCAAGAGACCCAGTACTTC. It is translated as CASSPLPPRQETQYF.

Ten or more counts support this clonotype. The chain uses TRBV11-2 and TRBJ2-5; TRBD1 agrees at 7 bases. The CDR3 covers 14 residues. The germline CDR1 and CDR2 sequences are SGHAT and FQNNGV. With V trimmed by 2 bases and J by 5 bases, 5 bases remained unmatched. Written as DNA, the CDR3 is TGTGCCAGCAGCTTACAGGGGGTCAAGGAGACCCAGTACTTC. Its protein is CASSLQGVKETQYF.

This clonotype was observed a few times. The J gene is TRBJ1-4, the V gene TRBV6-2 or TRBV6-3; D uncertain. The length of the CDR3 is 15 residues. Germline CDR1 is MNHEY and CDR2 is SVGEGT. V was shortened by 6 bases and J by 4 bases, with 15 bases between the two germline ends. The CDR3 is CASRPPGGLNEKLFF. CDR3 bases: TGTGCCAGCAGACCTCCGGGCGGACTTAATGAAAAACTGTTTTTT.

The chain uses TRBV27 and TRBJ1-5, with D unresolved. Germline assignment: CDR1 MNHEY and CDR2 SMNVEV (reference sequence). This CDR3 contains 11 residues. V was pared by 6 bases and J by 5 bases, with 5 bases between. This CDR3 is CASRGDQPQHF. CDR3 DNA: TGTGCCAGCAGAGGTGATCAGCCCCAGCATTTT.

In its sample, this clonotype was seen many times. The rearrangement uses TRBV6-6 and TRBJ1-1; D is unresolved. Between the trimmed V and J ends, which lost 4 bases and 7 bases, there was a span of 10 bases. The CDR3 has 12 amino acids. Germline-derived CDR1 and CDR2 are MNHNY and SVGAGI (reference sequence). The CDR3 DNA sequence: TGTGCCAGCAGTTCCGGACGGAGTGAAGCTTTCTTT. This codes for CASSSGRSEAFF.

This clonotype was counted only a few times. The chain joins TRBV10-3 to TRBJ2-7; 13 bases are a match to TRBD2. Per germline, CDR1 ENHRY and CDR2 SYGVKD. The CDR3 sequence is 15 residues long. The junction had 7 bases not matched to a gene; V was cut back by 5 bases and J by 6 bases. The CDR3 region has the DNA TGTGCCATCAGTTTAACGGGACTAGCGGGAATCGAGCAGTACTTC. Translated: CAISLTGLAGIEQYF.

This clonotype has a count of ten or more. The chain carries TRBV20-1 and TRBJ2-1, with D possibly being TRBD1 or TRBD2 (7 bases each). CDR3 length: 13 amino acids. The V end was cut by 5 bases, the J end by 5 bases, with 13 bases between. Germline V lookup: CDR1 DFQATT, CDR2 SNEGSKA (reference sequence). CDR3 sequence: CSAQGEGNNEQFF. CDR3 DNA sequence: TGCAGTGCTCAGGGGGAGGGCAACAATGAGCAGTTCTTC.

This clonotype was counted only a few times. This chain joins TRBV6-5 and TRBJ2-7; D is perhaps TRBD2 (6 bases). Deletions cut 2 bases from V and 2 bases from J, with 19 bases between. The length of the CDR3 is 17 residues. The germline CDR1 and CDR2 sequences are MNHEY and SVGAGI. In nucleotides, the CDR3 is TGTGCCAGCAGTTACGGTCAATCCCGGGGGTTGGCCTACGAGCAGTACTTC. Its translation is CASSYGQSRGLAYEQYF.

The chain uses TRBV15 and TRBJ2-6, with D possibly being TRBD2 (6 bases). The V end lost 3 bases, the J end lost 4 bases, and 13 bases lay between the germline ends. This CDR3 is 16 amino acids long. CDR1 and CDR2 (germline): LNHNV, YYDKDF (reference sequence). DNA of the CDR3: TGTGCCACCAGCAGCGCTGGGGGGTCCGGGGCCAACGTCCTGACTTTC. It is translated as CATSSAGGSGANVLTF.

V is TRBV10-3 and J is TRBJ2-3; TRBD2 agrees at 8 bases. The CDR3 spans 15 residues. CDR1 is ENHRY and CDR2 is SYGVKD in the germline V gene. V gave up 4 bases and J gave up 9 bases; unmatched junction bases: 12. The CDR3 protein is CAISVLAGSSGTQYF. In nucleotides, the CDR3 is TGTGCCATCAGTGTTTTAGCGGGATCCTCGGGGACGCAGTATTTT.

This clonotype has a count of ten or more. This chain links TRBV7-2 with TRBJ1-3, with D perhaps matching TRBD1 (6 bases). Germline CDR1 is SGHTA and CDR2 is FQGNSA. The CDR3 is 16 amino acids. V lost 3 bases to trimming and J lost 0 bases, with 12 bases between them. DNA of the CDR3: TGTGCCAGCAGCTTGGCAGGGGCCCACTCTGGAAACACCATATATTTT. This codes for CASSLAGAHSGNTIYF.

This clonotype was observed many times. The chain carries TRBV4-2 and TRBJ1-6; D remains unclear. There are 15 residues in the CDR3. Germline CDR1 is LGHNA and CDR2 is YNFKEQ. The V and J ends lost 0 bases and 8 bases respectively, with 11 bases between them. CDR3: CASSQDAQDDSPLHF. In DNA, the CDR3 is TGTGCCAGCAGCCAAGATGCGCAGGATGATTCACCCCTCCACTTT.

Comment on this clonotype: An end of the junction differs from the germline gene, which may be a read error. The V and J genes are TRBV12-3 or TRBV12-4 and TRBJ1-4, with unresolved D. This CDR3 comprises 14 residues. The CDR3 DNA is TGTGCCAACAGTTTATCGGGGTCGAGTGAAAAACTGTTTTTT. Residues: CANSLSGSSEKLFF.

This clonotype occurred many times. The chain couples TRBV12-5 to TRBJ1-6, with a possible D match to TRBD1 (5 bases). This CDR3 comprises 14 residues. V shed 6 bases and J shed 5 bases, with 11 bases lying between them. Germline V gene data show CDR1 as LGHNT and CDR2 as FRNRAP. CDR3 nucleotide sequence: TGTGCTAGTGGCAAAGGGACGGATAATTCACCCCTCCACTTT. This sequence encodes CASGKGTDNSPLHF.

This clonotype was seen a handful of times. The gene calls are TRBV12-3 or TRBV12-4 and TRBJ2-6; 12 bases align to TRBD1. The V gene end was trimmed by 5 bases and the J gene end by 4 bases; junction bases not matched to a gene: 6. This CDR3 contains 17 residues. CDR3 loop: CASSPGQGATGANVLTF. In nucleotides, the CDR3 is TGTGCCAGCAGTCCGGGACAGGGGGCTACCGGGGCCAACGTCCTGACTTTC.

In DNA form, the CDR3 reads TGCAGCGCTTTTGGACTAGGGTCGCGGAATGAGCAGTTCTTC. It encodes CSAFGLGSRNEQFF. This chain joins TRBV29-1 and TRBJ2-1; TRBD2 matches 7 bases. Germline V CDR1 and CDR2: SQVTM, ANQGSEA. With 7 bases clipped from V and 7 bases from J, the junction kept 13 bases outside the gene matches. There are 14 residues in the CDR3.

At least ten counts were recorded for this clonotype. This CDR3 is CASSLASGKETQYF. CDR3 nucleotides: TGTGCCAGCAGCTTAGCATCAGGGAAAGAGACCCAGTACTTC. The chain combines TRBV7-9 with TRBJ2-5; possible D gene TRBD1, 5 bases. Germline lookup yields CDR1 SEHNR and CDR2 FQNEAQ (reference sequence). V was clipped by 0 bases and J by 3 bases, with 8 bases between them. CDR3 length equals 14 residues.

This clonotype was detected many times. This sequence joins TRBV7-2 and TRBJ2-5; 8 nucleotides agree with TRBD2. The CDR3 consists of 15 residues. CDR1 is SGHTA, CDR2 FQGNSA, per germline. The V segment lost 5 bases and the J segment 4 bases; nucleotides outside the gene matches: 9. The CDR3 DNA reads as TGTGCCAGCAGCCTTCGGGGGGGCGGAGGAGAGACCCAGTACTTC. Translating gives CASSLRGGGGETQYF.

This clonotype was seen a few times. The chain couples TRBV7-9 to TRBJ2-2; TRBD2 is a possible D gene (6 bases). The CDR3 has 17 amino acids. The V and J ends lost 4 bases and 2 bases respectively, with 17 bases between them. The V gene's germline CDR1 is SEHNR and CDR2 FQNEAQ (reference sequence). The CDR3 loop is CASSSGSLPLNTGELFF. The CDR3, as DNA: TGTGCCAGCAGCTCCGGGAGCCTGCCCTTAAACACCGGGGAGCTGTTTTTT. The full variable domain, with the rest looked up from reference TRBV7-9 and TRBJ2-2, is DTGVSQNPRHKITKRGQNVTFRCDPISEHNRLYWYRQTLGQGPEFLTYFQNEAQLEKSRLLSDRFSAERPKGSFSTLEIQRTEQGDSAMYLCASSSGSLPLNTGELFFGEGSRLTVL.

This clonotype was counted ten times or more. The V and J genes are TRBV7-9 and TRBJ1-4; 9 nucleotides agree with TRBD1. The V gene end was trimmed by 5 bases and the J gene end by 3 bases; junction bases not matched to a gene: 7. CDR1 SEHNR and CDR2 FQNEAQ come from the germline V gene (reference sequence). The CDR3 contains 16 residues. The CDR3 DNA is TGTGCCAGCAGCCCCGGGACAGGGACCCCTAATGAAAAACTGTTTTTT. As protein: CASSPGTGTPNEKLFF.